The TCR beta chain described here comes from a study of OX40 agonist ivuxolimab in advanced cancers. The wider study: As their treatment, patients were administered ivuxolimab, an agonistic anti-OX40 (CD134) antibody. Males comprised about 84% of the group, whose mean age was approximately 60 years (range about 20 to 85).

This clone has only one observation. The target antigen is unknown. Study-wide results and caveats: At 0.1-3.0 mg/kg, partial responders had clonal expansion among the lowest observed. The mean number of expanded clones was higher in CD8+ T cells than in CD4+.

V was cut by 2 bases and J by 0 bases, with 8 bases left in between. This CDR3 contains 15 residues. Per the germline V gene, CDR1 is LGHNA and CDR2 is YNFKEQ. This table comes from immunoSEQ multiplex PCR, and its TCRdb copy is limited to in-frame clones, with some not included. The repertoire holds some 50,000 clones, with 83% as singletons. Sequences were derived from CD4+ or CD8+ T cells sorted from blood, sampled in a trial of the OX40 agonist ivuxolimab. The clonotype originates from an adult with an advanced solid tumor such as melanoma, head and neck, liver or kidney cancer. The chain carries TRBV4-2 and TRBJ2-1; D remains ambiguous. The CDR3 DNA reads TGTGCCAGCAGCCAACTTCCTAGCTCCTACAATGAGCAGTTCTTC. Its translation is CASSQLPSSYNEQFF.